The present entry profiles one T cell receptor (beta chain) with its context. This record comes from a study of control samples from healthy donors and cancer patients. TCRdb's copy holds only in-frame clones and misses some; the assay was immunoSEQ multiplex PCR. The sample records under 200,000 clones, around 96% being singletons. Trimming shortened V by 5 bases and J by 1 base, and 8 bases separated the two germline ends. This CDR3 has 13 amino acids. The germline V gene encodes CDR1 SQVTM and CDR2 ANQGSEA. Sequences were obtained from blood. The chain recombines TRBV29-1 with TRBJ2-2; D remains ambiguous. This sequence was found in a woman under 40 in good health. The DNA of the CDR3 is TGCAGCGTTCCTATCCAGAACACCGGGGAGCTGTTTTTT. Protein sequence: CSVPIQNTGELFF.